There are many counts of the clone carrying this T cell receptor (beta chain). This sample is part of a study of molecular identifiers for immune sequencing clone quantification. The CDR3 totals 14 residues. The V and J ends lost 4 bases and 5 bases respectively, with 17 bases between them. Germline values: CDR1 SQVTM, CDR2 ANQGSEA. One entry per CDR3 protein, called by TCRdb with MiXCR from the PCR reads. The repertoire holds over 600,000 distinct CDR3 sequences, with nearly 20% as singletons. The V call is TRBV29-1, the J call TRBJ1-1; D is perhaps TRBD1 (6 bases). Sample: naive CD8+ T cells from blood, with Jurkat cell RNA spiked in. Specified subset: FACS-sorted CD8+CD4-CCR7+CD45RA+ naive T cells. The receptor was isolated from a human donor in good health. Some libraries in this study had Jurkat cell RNA spiked in. This chain's CDR3 is CSVVEGGQGTEAFF. CDR3 sequence (DNA): TGCAGCGTTGTGGAGGGGGGCCAGGGGACTGAAGCTTTCTTT.